A single T cell receptor beta chain is shown here with its context. Its antigen is not known. A read error may explain this, as a much larger clone is one base away. This entry comes from a study of T cells after yellow fever vaccination. Germline V gene data show CDR1 as SGHRS and CDR2 as YFSETQ. CDR3 length: 13 residues. Trimming took off 3 bases at V and 6 bases at J, with 11 bases between the two ends. The TCR cDNA carried a universal primer site and UMIs from 5'RACE template switching. TCRdb re-called the 5' RACE reads with MiXCR, one entry per CDR3 protein. The table has some 110,000 distinct CDR3 sequences, about 7.8% seen once. Study observations and caveats: Researchers cautioned that FACS-sorted repertoires could harbor abundant clonotypes contaminating from the bulk population.

The starting material was CD4+ T cells sorted from PBMCs, obtained about 49 days after the first yellow fever vaccination. The chain carries TRBV5-1 and TRBJ2-3, with a weak D call TRBD1 (6 bases). This receptor was identified in a man between 18 and 35 years old who received the YFV17D yellow fever vaccine. CDR3 protein: CASSSEGEDTQYF. DNA of the CDR3: TGCGCCAGCAGCTCAGAGGGGGAGGATACGCAGTATTTT.